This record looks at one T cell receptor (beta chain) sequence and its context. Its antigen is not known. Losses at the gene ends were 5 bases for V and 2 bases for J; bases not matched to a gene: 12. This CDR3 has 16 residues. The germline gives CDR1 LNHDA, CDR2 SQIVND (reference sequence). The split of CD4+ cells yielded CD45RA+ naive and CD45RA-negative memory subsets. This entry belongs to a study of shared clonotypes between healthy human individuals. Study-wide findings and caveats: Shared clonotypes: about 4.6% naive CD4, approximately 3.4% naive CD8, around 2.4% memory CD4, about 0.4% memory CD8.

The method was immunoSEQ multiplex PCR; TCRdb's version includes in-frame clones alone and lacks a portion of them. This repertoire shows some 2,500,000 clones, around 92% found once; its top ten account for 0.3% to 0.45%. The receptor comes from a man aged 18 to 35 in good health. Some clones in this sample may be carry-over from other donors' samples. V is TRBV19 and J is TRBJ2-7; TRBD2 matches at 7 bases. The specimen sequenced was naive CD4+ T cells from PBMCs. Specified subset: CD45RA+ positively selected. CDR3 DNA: TGTGCCAGTAGTCCATTCGCCGCTAGCGGTACCTACGAGCAGTACTTC. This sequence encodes CASSPFAASGTYEQYF.